These T cell receptor beta chains were read from a single sample in a study of shared clonotypes between healthy human individuals. Using immunoSEQ multiplex PCR, the repertoire was profiled, and TCRdb retains in-frame clones only, with some absent. The sample has 2,500,000 or so clones; over 85% are singletons. Sequencing input: naive CD4+ T cells from PBMCs. These receptors were taken from a man younger than 35 in good health. Some clones in this sample may be carry-over from other donors' samples. Each CDR3 is given with its conserved first and last residue. A D gene is named only where the DNA matches it firmly. Clone sizes are given selectively: once, few, many, or a class where the clone is expanded.

- - TRBJ2-7 TRBV28 TGTGCCAGCAGCCGTAGCGGCCTCAACTACGAGCAGTACTTC CASSRSGLNYEQYF
- - TRBJ2-3 TRBV4-3 TGCGCCAGCAGCCAAGATGCTGTGTCGACAGATACGCAGTATTTT CASSQDAVSTDTQYF
- TRBD1 TRBJ2-7 TRBV5-8 TGTGCCAGCAGCTTGGGAGGGAAAGGGGGCGCGTACGAGCAGTACTTC CASSLGGKGGAYEQYF
- TRBD2 TRBJ2-1 TRBV2 TGTGCCAGCAAAGCTAGCGGACACTACAATGAGCAGTTCTTC CASKASGHYNEQFF
- - TRBJ1-4 TRBV28 TGTGCCAGCAGACTCAGACAGGCCCTTAATGAAAAACTGTTTTTT CASRLRQALNEKLFF
- TRBD1 TRBJ2-3 TRBV2 TGTGCCAGCTCGGAGCGGGCAGGGGGCGGTCCAGATACGCAGTATTTT CASSERAGGGPDTQYF
- - TRBJ2-3 TRBV5-1 TGCGCCAGCAGCTTGGAAAATACGCAGTATTTT CASSLENTQYF
once - TRBJ1-3 TRBV7-9 TGTGCCAGCAGCTTAGTGGGTGCTTGGGACACCATATATTTT CASSLVGAWDTIYF
- - TRBJ1-5 TRBV28 TGTGCCAGCAAGATCGGACAGCCCAATCAGCCCCAGCATTTT CASKIGQPNQPQHF
- - TRBJ1-2 TRBV28 TGTGCCAGCAGTTTAAACAGAAACTATGGCTACACCTTC CASSLNRNYGYTF
- - TRBJ2-1 TRBV7-2 TGTGCCAGCAGCTTTAGCTCAGTCGGCTACAATGAGCAGTTCTTC CASSFSSVGYNEQFF
- - TRBJ2-5 TRBV5-1 TGCGCCAGCAGCTTGGATCAGGGAGAGACCCAGTACTTC CASSLDQGETQYF
few - TRBJ1-1 TRBV9 TGTGCCAGCAGCGTATACAGGAACACTGAAGCTTTCTTT CASSVYRNTEAFF
few - TRBJ1-1 TRBV6-6 TGTGCCAGCAGTTACGGTCAGAACACTGAAGCTTTCTTT CASSYGQNTEAFF
once TRBD1 TRBJ1-3 TRBV4-2 TGTGCCAGCAGCCAAAAAGACAGGGGGCTCTCTGGAAACACCATATATTTT CASSQKDRGLSGNTIYF
- TRBD1 TRBJ1-1 TRBV5-4 TGTGCCAGCAGCCCAGGGGGGTCGATGAACACTGAAGCTTTCTTT CASSPGGSMNTEAFF
- - TRBJ2-3 TRBV5-4 TGTGCCAGCAGCTTGGGACGGACTGCAACAGATACGCAGTATTTT CASSLGRTATDTQYF
- - TRBJ2-1 TRBV7-9 TGTGCCAGCAGCTTCCACAGGGAGATTGAGCAGTTCTTC CASSFHREIEQFF
- - TRBJ2-3 TRBV5-1 TGCGCCAGCAGATCGTGGACAATCACAGATACGCAGTATTTT CASRSWTITDTQYF
- - TRBJ2-3 TRBV19 TGTGCCAGTAGTCCCCGCTCAGGGTGGGGAGATACGCAGTATTTT CASSPRSGWGDTQYF
once - TRBJ2-1 TRBV5-1 TGCGCCAGCAGCCCGTTGGCGGAGAGACGGGATGAGCAGTTCTTC CASSPLAERRDEQFF
- TRBD2 TRBJ2-1 TRBV27 TGTGCCAGCAGTTCACAGGGGGGACAGTCGACTAGCGGGAGGATCGATGAGCAGTTCTTC CASSSQGGQSTSGRIDEQFF
- - TRBJ2-1 TRBV5-4 TGTGCCAGCAGCTTGGAGGGGTCGGGTTACCTAGCTCGTTACAATGAGCAGTTCTTC CASSLEGSGYLARYNEQFF
- - TRBJ2-7 TRBV23-1 TGCGCCAGCAGTCAGTCCCCCCGTTACGGGCCCTACGAGCAGTACTTC CASSQSPRYGPYEQYF
- - TRBJ1-1 TRBV7-2 TGTGCCAGCAGCTTAAAGCGTTCGAACACTGAAGCTTTCTTT CASSLKRSNTEAFF
once - TRBJ2-2 TRBV5-6 TGTGCCAGCAGCCGCGACACCCCAGTGAGGGAGGCCGGGGAGCTGTTTTTT CASSRDTPVREAGELFF